The rows below give T cell receptor beta chains drawn from one sample of a study of cytotoxic CD8 clonotypes in ibrutinib-treated CLL. The assay was immunoSEQ multiplex PCR, and TCRdb's table has in-frame clones only and misses some. The table has more than 200,000 clones, 70% seen once. Material: PBMCs, obtained after 24 months of ibrutinib treatment. The receptors here all came from a human donor with chronic lymphocytic leukemia. CDR3s include the opening cysteine and the closing phenylalanine or tryptophan. The D gene is left open where the match is weak. Where a row states a size, it is once, few, many or the class of an expanded clone; other rows omit it.

TGTGCCAGCAGCCAAGACCCTAGCGGGATCTCGCCCACAGATACGCAGTATTTT	CASSQDPSGISPTDTQYF	TRBD2	TRBV4-2	TRBJ2-3	few
TGTGCCAGCAGCTCGGACAGGGCGAACACCGGGGAGCTGTTTTTT	CASSSDRANTGELFF	TRBD1	TRBV5-5	TRBJ2-2	once
TGTGCCAGCAGCTTGTCCCCCGGCTCCTACGAGCAGTACTTC	CASSLSPGSYEQYF	.	TRBV5-8	TRBJ2-7	.
TGTGCCAGCTTACCGGGACAGGGACGGTGGTCTGATGGCTACACCTTC	CASLPGQGRWSDGYTF	TRBD1	TRBV7-2	TRBJ1-2	.
TGTGCCAGCAGTAAAACTAGCGGCGAGCAGTTCTTC	CASSKTSGEQFF	TRBD2	TRBV27	TRBJ2-1	.
TGTGCCAGCAGCCCCGGGACCAACACCGGGGAGCTGTTTTTT	CASSPGTNTGELFF	.	TRBV7-9	TRBJ2-2	.
TGTGCCTGGAGTCGCCTTAGGACTAGCGGGAGCCTTTTGGGGGGCGAGCAGTTCTTC	CAWSRLRTSGSLLGGEQFF	TRBD2	TRBV30	TRBJ2-1	once
TGTGCCAGTAGTCCGCGGGGGACAGGGTCGCAGTATTTT	CASSPRGTGSQYF	TRBD1	TRBV19	TRBJ2-3	.
TGTGCCAGCAGCCTAGCGGGAACATCGAACACCGGGGAGCTGTTTTTT	CASSLAGTSNTGELFF	TRBD2	TRBV11-3	TRBJ2-2	.
TGTGCCTGGAGTGGGACTAGCGACTACGAGCAGTACTTC	CAWSGTSDYEQYF	TRBD2	TRBV30	TRBJ2-7	.
TGTGCCAGCAGCCAAGAAAGGAGTCGCGACCTGGAGCAGTACTTC	CASSQERSRDLEQYF	.	TRBV4-2	TRBJ2-7	few
TGTGCCATCAGCGCCGGACTAGCGGCCCTCGAGCAGTACTTC	CAISAGLAALEQYF	TRBD2	TRBV10-3	TRBJ2-7	.
TGTGCCAGTAGTTTTGCGGGGATGGGCACAGATACGCAGTATTTT	CASSFAGMGTDTQYF	.	TRBV19	TRBJ2-3	.
TGTGCCAGCAGCTCCGGGATAGCGGTACCTCAAGAGACCCAGTACTTC	CASSSGIAVPQETQYF	.	TRBV9	TRBJ2-5	.
TGTGCCAGTAGTATAAAGGGAGGCGCTAACTATGGCTACACCTTC	CASSIKGGANYGYTF	.	TRBV19	TRBJ1-2	.
TGTGCCAGCAGTTACTCGCGGGACGTCGCCTACAATGAGCAGTTCTTC	CASSYSRDVAYNEQFF	.	TRBV6-5	TRBJ2-1	.
TGTGCCTGGAGCGCTGGGACTAGCGATCTGGTCTATGAGCAGTTCTTC	CAWSAGTSDLVYEQFF	TRBD2	TRBV30	TRBJ2-1	.
TGTGCCAGCAGTGAAGAGGGAGTAGGAAGCGCCGGGGAGCTGTTTTTT	CASSEEGVGSAGELFF	.	TRBV2	TRBJ2-2	.
TGTGCCAGCAGCTCTAGACTAGCAGGCTACAATGAGCAGTTCTTC	CASSSRLAGYNEQFF	TRBD2	TRBV7-3	TRBJ2-1	.
TGTGCCAGCACTTCCGGGACAGTCAATGAGCAGTTCTTC	CASTSGTVNEQFF	TRBD1	TRBV2	TRBJ2-1	.
TGTGCCAGCAGGCTAGGGGCAGCGGGGGAAGAGACCCAGTACTTC	CASRLGAAGEETQYF	TRBD2	TRBV7-2	TRBJ2-5	.
TGTGCCAGCTCACAGGGATTCGCGGACACCGGGGAGCTGTTTTTT	CASSQGFADTGELFF	.	TRBV18	TRBJ2-2	.
TGTGCCTGGAAGGTCGATCAGGAGCCCTGGGAGACCCAGTACTTC	CAWKVDQEPWETQYF	.	TRBV30	TRBJ2-5	.
TGTGCCATCAGTGCCCAGGGGGACTACGAGCAGTACTTC	CAISAQGDYEQYF	TRBD1	TRBV10-3	TRBJ2-7	.
TGTGCCAGCAGCCCCCTTGCCGGGGTCACTTCTGGGGCCAACGTCCTGACTTTC	CASSPLAGVTSGANVLTF	.	TRBV27	TRBJ2-6	.
TGTGCCAGTAGTATACAGGGGGACCCTACGAAGCAGTACTTC	CASSIQGDPTKQYF	TRBD1	TRBV19	TRBJ2-7	.
TGTGCCAGCAGTTTTAGGACAGGGTTCAATCAGCCCCAGCATTTT	CASSFRTGFNQPQHF	TRBD1	TRBV28	TRBJ1-5	few
TGTGCCAGCAGCGTCGGGACAGGGGTTAATAACGAGCAGTACTTC	CASSVGTGVNNEQYF	TRBD1	TRBV11-3	TRBJ2-7	.
TGTGCCTGGAGTGTAATTACTGAAGCTTTCTTT	CAWSVITEAFF	.	TRBV30	TRBJ1-1	few
TGTGCCAGCAGCGTAGCTGGGACAGCAGATCAGCCCCAGCATTTT	CASSVAGTADQPQHF	TRBD1	TRBV9	TRBJ1-5	.
TGTGCCAGCAGCTTGTTGGACAGTGGGGACGAGCAGTACTTC	CASSLLDSGDEQYF	.	TRBV5-4	TRBJ2-7	.
TGTGCCAGCAGTTATCGACAGGGGGTTGTGGGCTACACCTTC	CASSYRQGVVGYTF	TRBD1	TRBV6-5	TRBJ1-2	.
TGCAGCGTTGAAGAGGTACACCGCTACGAGCAGTACTTC	CSVEEVHRYEQYF	.	TRBV29-1	TRBJ2-7	.
TGCGCCAGCAGCCGCGAGGTACTAGCGGGACGAACCGGGGAGCTGTTTTTT	CASSREVLAGRTGELFF	TRBD2	TRBV4-3	TRBJ2-2	.
TGTGCCAGTAGTATGGGACCTACGGAGACCCAGTACTTC	CASSMGPTETQYF	.	TRBV19	TRBJ2-5	.
TGTGCCAGCAGTTTAACTGGGACTAGGGGTATGGGGGAGACCCAGTACTTC	CASSLTGTRGMGETQYF	TRBD2	TRBV28	TRBJ2-5	.
TGTGCCAGCAGCGTAGTAAGTAGGGGGCCGGATACGCAGTATTTT	CASSVVSRGPDTQYF	TRBD1	TRBV9	TRBJ2-3	.
TGTGCCAGCAGGGAGGTTGTTACTGGAAACACCATATATTTT	CASREVVTGNTIYF	.	TRBV2	TRBJ1-3	.
TGTGCCAGCAGCTTGGGACAGCCCTCCTACGAGCAGTACTTC	CASSLGQPSYEQYF	TRBD1	TRBV7-9	TRBJ2-7	once
TGTGCCAGCAGCTCCGATGTGTGGAAGACCCAGTACTTC	CASSSDVWKTQYF	.	TRBV5-6	TRBJ2-5	.
TGTGCCAGCAGTTGGCGTCGGAACGAGCAGTACTTC	CASSWRRNEQYF	.	TRBV28	TRBJ2-7	.